This T cell receptor beta chain is from a study of blood T cell repertoires in COVID-19. Study summary: Material from acute and convalescent COVID-19 was sourced from the United States, Italy and Spain. The cDNA or gDNA used as material had been derived from T cells, B-cell-depleted T cells, or PBMCs.

In the authors' workflow: Estimated nucleated cell counts came from reference gene primer amplification. Here immunoSEQ multiplex PCR was the method, and the copy in TCRdb shows in-frame clones only, minus some. The DNA gave D and trimming, while V, J and clone size come from that table. The sample yields some 140,000 clones, about 80% seen once. Followed over time, Seattle patients had been enrolled while infection was active. Source material: peripheral blood. The TCR was taken from a woman aged 60 to 75 with COVID-19, enrolled during active disease.

The DNA for the CDR3 is TGTGCCAGCAGTTCAGCGACAGTTGAAAAACTGTTTTTT. Translating it yields CASSSATVEKLFF. The gene calls are TRBV12-3 or TRBV12-4 and TRBJ1-4; D possibly corresponds to TRBD1 (5 bases). Trimming pared 4 bases from V and 7 bases from J, leaving 10 bases between. This CDR3 is 13 amino acids long.